These 7 T cell receptor beta chains were sequenced from one sample in a study of CD8 T cells in Susac syndrome. The RNA input was roughly 0.45 to 1 ug, and it was reverse transcribed with random hexamers. MiXCR, applied by TCRdb to the immunoSEQ multiplex PCR reads, yields one record per CDR3 protein. The sample records some 250,000 distinct CDR3 sequences, almost 97% being singletons. Sequencing used CD4+ T cells from PBMCs. The receptors shown here come from a human donor with Susac syndrome.

The chain joins TRBV6-1 to TRBJ2-3; 13 bases fit TRBD2. CDR1 and CDR2 (germline): MNHNS, SASEGT. V was pared by 6 bases and J by 2 bases, with 8 bases of the junction left unmatched. CDR3 length: 17 amino acids. The CDR3 spells CASSHRLAGGYTDTQYF. In DNA form, the CDR3 reads TGTGCCAGCAGCCACCGACTAGCGGGAGGCTACACAGATACGCAGTATTTT.

The chain is built from TRBV29-1 and TRBJ1-2; D perhaps matches TRBD1 (5 bases). The CDR3 loop spans 15 amino acids. Germline V gives CDR1 SQVTM, CDR2 ANQGSEA. Trimming cost V 0 bases and J 4 bases, with 15 bases left between them. The CDR3 loop is CSVEDLPGRLYGYTF. Written as DNA, the CDR3 is TGCAGCGTTGAAGATCTTCCGGGACGTCTCTATGGCTACACCTTC.

The chain has TRBV7-9 and TRBJ2-1; the match to TRBD2 covers 8 bases. The germline V gene has CDR1 SEHNR and CDR2 FQNEAQ (reference sequence). The CDR3 sequence is 15 residues long. The V gene end was trimmed by 1 base and the J gene end by 7 bases; junction bases not matched to a gene: 6. The CDR3 DNA reads as TGTGCCAGCAGCTTAGGCCTGGGACTAGTGAATGAGCAGTTCTTC. Protein product: CASSLGLGLVNEQFF.

The table lists this clonotype with a count of one. The rearrangement uses TRBV28 and TRBJ2-6; D remains ambiguous. V was trimmed by 3 bases and J by 0 bases, leaving 6 bases between them. Germline V gene data show CDR1 as MDHEN and CDR2 as SYDVKM. The CDR3 covers 15 residues. For the CDR3, the DNA is TGTGCCAGCAGTTTCCACGACTCTGGGGCCAACGTCCTGACTTTC. Amino acids: CASSFHDSGANVLTF.

The chain links TRBV15 to TRBJ1-2; D is uncertain. CDR3 length equals 15 residues. In germline, CDR1 is LNHNV, CDR2 YYDKDF (reference sequence). Trimming stripped 0 bases from V and 4 bases from J, with 12 bases between. The CDR3 DNA reads as TGTGCCACCAGCAGAGATCTTGGGCAAAGCTATGGCTACACCTTC. Its protein is CATSRDLGQSYGYTF.

This clonotype was counted a single time. The CDR3, as DNA: TGTGCCAGCCAAGCGACTCGGATCAGCTACCAAGAGACCCAGTACTTC. It codes for CASQATRISYQETQYF. The genes are TRBV6-6 and TRBJ2-5; no firm D call. This CDR3 is built from 16 residues. V lost 8 bases and J lost 0, with 19 bases in between. The germline V gene encodes CDR1 MNHNY and CDR2 SVGAGI (reference sequence).

The chain is built from TRBV2 and TRBJ2-5, with D possibly being TRBD2 (6 bases). CDR1 and CDR2 (germline): SNHLY, FYNNEI. The CDR3 contains 15 residues. Deletions cut 6 bases from V and 2 bases from J, with 16 bases between. The CDR3 reads CASRNVAVAQETQYF. CDR3 sequence (DNA): TGTGCCAGCAGAAATGTAGCGGTAGCGCAAGAGACCCAGTACTTC.